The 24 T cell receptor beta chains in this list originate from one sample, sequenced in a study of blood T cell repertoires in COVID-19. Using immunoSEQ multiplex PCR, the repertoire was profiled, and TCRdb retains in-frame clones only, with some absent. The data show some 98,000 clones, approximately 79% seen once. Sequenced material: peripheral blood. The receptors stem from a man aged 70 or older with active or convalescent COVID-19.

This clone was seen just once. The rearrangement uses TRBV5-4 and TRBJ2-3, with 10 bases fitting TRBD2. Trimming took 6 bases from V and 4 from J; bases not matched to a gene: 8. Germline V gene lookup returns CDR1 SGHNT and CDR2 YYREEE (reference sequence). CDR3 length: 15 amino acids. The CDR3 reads CASNPGTSVADTQYF. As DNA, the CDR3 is TGTGCCAGCAACCCCGGGACTAGCGTTGCAGATACGCAGTATTTT.

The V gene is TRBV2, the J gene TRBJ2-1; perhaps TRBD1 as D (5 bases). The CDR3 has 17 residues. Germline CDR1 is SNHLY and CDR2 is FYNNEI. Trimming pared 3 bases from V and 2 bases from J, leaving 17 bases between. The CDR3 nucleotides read TGTGCCAGCAGTGAGCGTATTCTTGGACAACCCTACAATGAGCAGTTCTTC. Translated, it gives CASSERILGQPYNEQFF.

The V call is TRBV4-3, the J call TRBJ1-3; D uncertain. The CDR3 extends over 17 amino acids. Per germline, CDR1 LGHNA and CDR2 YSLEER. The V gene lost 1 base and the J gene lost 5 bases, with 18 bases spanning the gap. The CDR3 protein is CASSQGYSHSPRNTIYF. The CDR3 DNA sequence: TGCGCCAGCAGCCAAGGTTACTCGCACTCCCCGAGAAACACCATATATTTT.

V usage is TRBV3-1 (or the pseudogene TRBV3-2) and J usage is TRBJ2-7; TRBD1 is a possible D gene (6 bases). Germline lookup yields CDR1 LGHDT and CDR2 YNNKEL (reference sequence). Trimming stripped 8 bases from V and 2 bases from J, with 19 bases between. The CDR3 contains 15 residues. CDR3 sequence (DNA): TGTGCCAGCCGAGAGACAGGCGCTTCAACCTACGAGCAGTACTTC. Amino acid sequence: CASRETGASTYEQYF.

The DNA for the CDR3 is TGTGCCAGCAGCCACAGGGCCGCCTACGAGCAGTACTTC. Translation: CASSHRAAYEQYF. The chain uses TRBV21-1 and TRBJ2-7; TRBD1, the table's D call, was not compared with the DNA. TRBV21-1 counts as a pseudogene. This CDR3 has 13 residues.

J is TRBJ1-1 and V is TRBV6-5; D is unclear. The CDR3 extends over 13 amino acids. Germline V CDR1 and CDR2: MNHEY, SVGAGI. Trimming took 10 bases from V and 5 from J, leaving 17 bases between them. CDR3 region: CATLNGVATEAFF. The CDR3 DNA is TGTGCCACCCTTAACGGGGTTGCGACTGAAGCTTTCTTT.

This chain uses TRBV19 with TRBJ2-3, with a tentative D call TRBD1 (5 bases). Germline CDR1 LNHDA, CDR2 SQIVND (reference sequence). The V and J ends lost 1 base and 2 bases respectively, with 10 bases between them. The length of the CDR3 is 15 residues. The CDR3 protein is CASSIGGRVTDTQYF. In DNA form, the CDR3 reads TGTGCCAGTAGTATAGGGGGCAGGGTCACAGATACGCAGTATTTT. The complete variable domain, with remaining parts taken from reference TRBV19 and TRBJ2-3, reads DGGITQSPKYLFRKEGQNVTLSCEQNLNHDAMYWYRQDPGQGLRLIYYSQIVNDFQKGDIAEGYSVSREKKESFPLTVTSAQKNPTAFYLCASSIGGRVTDTQYFGPGTRLTVL.

The CDR3 DNA reads as TGTGCCAGCTCACCAGCCTCTGGGGGACTGAGTGAAAAACTGTTTTTT. Translating gives CASSPASGGLSEKLFF. The rearrangement uses TRBV18 and TRBJ1-4; possibly TRBD1 for D (5 bases). Trimming took off 2 bases at V and 7 bases at J, with 17 bases between the two ends. This CDR3 spans 16 amino acids. Germline CDR1 is KGHSH and CDR2 is LQKENI.

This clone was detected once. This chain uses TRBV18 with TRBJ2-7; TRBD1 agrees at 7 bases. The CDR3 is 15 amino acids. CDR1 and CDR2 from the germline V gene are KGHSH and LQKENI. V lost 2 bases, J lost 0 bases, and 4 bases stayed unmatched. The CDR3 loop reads CASSPTGTVSYEQYF. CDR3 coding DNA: TGTGCCAGCTCACCAACCGGGACAGTCTCCTACGAGCAGTACTTC.

CDR3: CASSPFLEQGVTEAFF. As DNA, the CDR3 is TGTGCCAGCTCACCTTTCCTTGAGCAGGGTGTCACTGAAGCTTTCTTT. The chain carries TRBV18 and TRBJ1-1, with D tentatively TRBD1 (5 bases). The CDR3 has 16 amino acids. Trimming pared 3 bases from V and 4 bases from J, leaving 18 bases between. Germline V gives CDR1 KGHSH, CDR2 LQKENI. Together with reference TRBV18 and TRBJ1-1, the CDR3 gives the full variable domain: NAGVMQNPRHLVRRRGQEARLRCSPMKGHSHVYWYRQLPEEGLKFMVYLQKENIIDESGMPKERFSAEFPKEGPSILRIQQVVRGDSAAYFCASSPFLEQGVTEAFFGQGTRLTVV.

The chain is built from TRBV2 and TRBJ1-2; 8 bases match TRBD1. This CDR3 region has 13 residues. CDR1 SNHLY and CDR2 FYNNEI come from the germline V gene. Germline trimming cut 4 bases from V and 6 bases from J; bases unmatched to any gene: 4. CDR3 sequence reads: CASSGGQANGYTF. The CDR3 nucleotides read TGTGCCAGCAGTGGGGGACAGGCGAATGGCTACACCTTC.

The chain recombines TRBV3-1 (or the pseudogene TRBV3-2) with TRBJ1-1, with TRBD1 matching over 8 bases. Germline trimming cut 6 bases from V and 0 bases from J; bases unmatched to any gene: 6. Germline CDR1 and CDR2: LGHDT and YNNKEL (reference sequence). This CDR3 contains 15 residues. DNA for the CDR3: TGTGCCAGCAGGGAGACAGGGGCCCTGAACACTGAAGCTTTCTTT. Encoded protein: CASRETGALNTEAFF.

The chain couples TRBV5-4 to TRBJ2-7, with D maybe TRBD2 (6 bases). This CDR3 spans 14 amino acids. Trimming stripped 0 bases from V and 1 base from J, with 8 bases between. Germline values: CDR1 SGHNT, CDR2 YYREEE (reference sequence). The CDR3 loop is CASSLEAGSYEQYF. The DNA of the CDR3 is TGTGCCAGCAGCTTGGAGGCGGGATCCTACGAGCAGTACTTC.

This CDR3 reads CASRDSYTEAFF. CDR3 in DNA: TGTGCCAGCAGGGACAGCTACACTGAAGCTTTCTTT. This rearrangement joins TRBV2 to TRBJ1-1; D may be TRBD1 (6 bases). Trimming removed 6 bases at V and 3 bases at J, with 8 bases between. The CDR3 is 12 amino acids. From germline, CDR1 is SNHLY and CDR2 FYNNEI.

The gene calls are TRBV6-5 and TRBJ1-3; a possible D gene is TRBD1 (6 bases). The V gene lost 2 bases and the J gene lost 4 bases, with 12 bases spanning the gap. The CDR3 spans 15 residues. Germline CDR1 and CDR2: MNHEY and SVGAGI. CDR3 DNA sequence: TGTGCCAGCAGTTACACTACAGGGACGGGAAACACCATATATTTT. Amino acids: CASSYTTGTGNTIYF.

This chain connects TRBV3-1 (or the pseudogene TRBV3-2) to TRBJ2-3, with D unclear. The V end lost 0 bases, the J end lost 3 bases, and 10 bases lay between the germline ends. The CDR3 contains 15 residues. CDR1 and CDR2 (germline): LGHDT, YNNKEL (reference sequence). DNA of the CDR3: TGTGCCAGCAGCCAAGATCTGGCGGTAACAGATACGCAGTATTTT. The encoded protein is CASSQDLAVTDTQYF.

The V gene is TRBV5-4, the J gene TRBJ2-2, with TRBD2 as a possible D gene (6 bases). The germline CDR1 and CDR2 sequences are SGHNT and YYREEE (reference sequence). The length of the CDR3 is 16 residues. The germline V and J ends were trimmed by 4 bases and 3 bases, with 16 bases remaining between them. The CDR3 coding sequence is TGTGCCAGCAGCGCAGCCCTTCGCGGGGACACCGGGGAGCTGTTTTTT. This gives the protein CASSAALRGDTGELFF.

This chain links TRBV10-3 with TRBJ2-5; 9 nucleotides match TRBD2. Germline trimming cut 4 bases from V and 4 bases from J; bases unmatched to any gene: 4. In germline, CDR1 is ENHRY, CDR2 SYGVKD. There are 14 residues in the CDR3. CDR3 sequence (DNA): TGTGCCATCAGTGTGTCTAGCGGGGTAGAGACCCAGTACTTC. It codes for CAISVSSGVETQYF.

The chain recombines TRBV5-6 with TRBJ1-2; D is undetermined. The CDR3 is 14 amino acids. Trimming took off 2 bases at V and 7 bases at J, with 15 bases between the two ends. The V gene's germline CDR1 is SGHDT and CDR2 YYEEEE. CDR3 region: CASSFGDMLRGYTF. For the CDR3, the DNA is TGTGCCAGCAGCTTCGGTGACATGTTGCGTGGCTACACCTTC.

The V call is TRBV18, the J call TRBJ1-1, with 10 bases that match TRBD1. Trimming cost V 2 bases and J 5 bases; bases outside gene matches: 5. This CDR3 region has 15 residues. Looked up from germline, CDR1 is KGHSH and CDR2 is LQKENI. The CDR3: CASSPGTGVGTEAFF. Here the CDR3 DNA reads TGTGCCAGCTCACCAGGGACAGGGGTAGGAACTGAAGCTTTCTTT.

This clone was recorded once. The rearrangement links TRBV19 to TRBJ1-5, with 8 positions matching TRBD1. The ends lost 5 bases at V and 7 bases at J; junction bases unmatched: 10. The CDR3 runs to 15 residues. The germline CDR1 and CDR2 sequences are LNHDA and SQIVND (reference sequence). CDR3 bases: TGTGCCAGTAGTCTCAGGACAGGGTTATACCAGCCCCAGCATTTT. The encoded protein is CASSLRTGLYQPQHF.

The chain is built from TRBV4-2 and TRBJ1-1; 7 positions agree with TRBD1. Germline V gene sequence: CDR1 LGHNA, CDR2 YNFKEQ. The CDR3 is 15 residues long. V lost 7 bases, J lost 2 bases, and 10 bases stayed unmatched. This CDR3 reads CASIRSPGGNTEAFF. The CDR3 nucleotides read TGTGCCAGCATCAGATCTCCAGGGGGAAACACTGAAGCTTTCTTT.

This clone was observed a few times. The DNA of the CDR3 is TGTGCCATCAGTGAGAGCCCCCGGACAGCTCGCTATGGCTACACCTTC. This gives the protein CAISESPRTARYGYTF. The rearrangement links TRBV10-3 to TRBJ1-2, with D possibly matching TRBD1 (6 bases). Trimming cost V 2 bases and J 4 bases, with 17 bases left between them. The CDR3 sequence is 16 residues long. Germline CDR1 is ENHRY and CDR2 is SYGVKD.

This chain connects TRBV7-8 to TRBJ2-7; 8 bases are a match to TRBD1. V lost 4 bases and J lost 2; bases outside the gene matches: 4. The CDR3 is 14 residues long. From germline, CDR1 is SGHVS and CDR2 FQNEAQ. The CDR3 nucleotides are TGTGCCAGCAGCTATACAGGGGGTACCTACGAGCAGTACTTC. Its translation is CASSYTGGTYEQYF.